This T cell receptor (beta chain) was captured by sequencing in a study of blood T cell repertoires in COVID-19. Per germline, CDR1 SGHRS and CDR2 YFSETQ. The germline V and J ends were trimmed by 5 bases and 6 bases, with 14 bases remaining between them. The length of the CDR3 is 14 residues. Profiling relied on immunoSEQ multiplex PCR, and the TCRdb table lists in-frame clones only, not all of them. The sample includes some 50,000 clones, over 70% of them seen just once. The TCR comes from a man between 65 and 79 years old with acute or convalescent COVID-19. Sequencing was performed on peripheral blood. This chain uses TRBV5-1 with TRBJ1-4, with D perhaps TRBD1 (5 bases). The CDR3 is CASRIRDSDEKLFF. The CDR3 nucleotides are TGCGCCAGCAGAATCCGAGACAGTGATGAAAAACTGTTTTTT.